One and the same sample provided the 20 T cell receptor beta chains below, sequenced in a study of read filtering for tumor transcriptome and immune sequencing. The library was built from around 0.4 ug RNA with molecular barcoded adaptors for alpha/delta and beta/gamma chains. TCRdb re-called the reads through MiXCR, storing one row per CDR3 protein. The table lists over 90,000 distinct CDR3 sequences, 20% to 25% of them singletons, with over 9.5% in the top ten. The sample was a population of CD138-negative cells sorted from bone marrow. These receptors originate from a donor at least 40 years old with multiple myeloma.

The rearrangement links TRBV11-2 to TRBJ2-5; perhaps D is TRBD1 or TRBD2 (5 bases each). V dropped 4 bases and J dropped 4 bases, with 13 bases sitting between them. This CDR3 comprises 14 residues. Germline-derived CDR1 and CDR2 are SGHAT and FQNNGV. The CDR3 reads CASSSGTSGETQYF. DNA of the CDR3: TGTGCCAGCAGCTCCGGGACGTCGGGAGAGACCCAGTACTTC.

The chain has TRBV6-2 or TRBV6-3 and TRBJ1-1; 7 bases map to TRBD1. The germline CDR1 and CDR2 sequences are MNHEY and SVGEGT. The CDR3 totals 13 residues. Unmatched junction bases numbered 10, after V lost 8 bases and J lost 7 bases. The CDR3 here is CASGEDRVIEAFF. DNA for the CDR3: TGTGCCAGCGGAGAAGACAGGGTCATTGAAGCTTTCTTT.

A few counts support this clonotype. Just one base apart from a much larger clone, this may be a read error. The CDR3 is CATSDSQQYEQYF. CDR3 in DNA: TGTGCCACCAGTGATTCGCAACAGTACGAGCAGTACTTC. The V call is TRBV24-1, the J call TRBJ2-7, with D hard to call. Germline CDR1 reads KGHDR; CDR2 reads SFDVKD. This CDR3 region has 13 residues. V lost 2 bases, J lost 4 bases, and 8 bases lay in between.

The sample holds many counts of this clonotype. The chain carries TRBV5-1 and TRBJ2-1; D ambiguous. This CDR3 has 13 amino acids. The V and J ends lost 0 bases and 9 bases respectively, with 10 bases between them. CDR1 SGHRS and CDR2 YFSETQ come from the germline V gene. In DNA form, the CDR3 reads TGCGCCAGCAGCTTGGTACCGGATAGTGAGCAGTTCTTC. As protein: CASSLVPDSEQFF.

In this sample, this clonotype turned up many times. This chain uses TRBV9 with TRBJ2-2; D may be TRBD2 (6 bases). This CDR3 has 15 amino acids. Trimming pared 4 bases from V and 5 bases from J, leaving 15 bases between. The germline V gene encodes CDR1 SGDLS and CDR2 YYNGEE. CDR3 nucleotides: TGTGCCAGCAGCTCCGAGCCGGGGGAGACCGGGGAGCTGTTTTTT. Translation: CASSSEPGETGELFF.

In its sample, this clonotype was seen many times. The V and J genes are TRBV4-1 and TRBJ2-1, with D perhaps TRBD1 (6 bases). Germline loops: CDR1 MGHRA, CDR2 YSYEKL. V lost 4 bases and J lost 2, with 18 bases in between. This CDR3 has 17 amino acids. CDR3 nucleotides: TGCGCCAGCAGCCCCCCCGACGGGACACGCACCTACAATGAGCAGTTCTTC. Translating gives CASSPPDGTRTYNEQFF.

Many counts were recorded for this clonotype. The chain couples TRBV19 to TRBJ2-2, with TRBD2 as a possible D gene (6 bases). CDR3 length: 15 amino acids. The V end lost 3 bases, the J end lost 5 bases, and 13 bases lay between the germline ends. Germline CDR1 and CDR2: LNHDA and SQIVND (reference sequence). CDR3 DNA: TGTGCCAGTAGTATGCGGCGGGGCCAAACCGGGGAGCTGTTTTTT. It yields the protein CASSMRRGQTGELFF.

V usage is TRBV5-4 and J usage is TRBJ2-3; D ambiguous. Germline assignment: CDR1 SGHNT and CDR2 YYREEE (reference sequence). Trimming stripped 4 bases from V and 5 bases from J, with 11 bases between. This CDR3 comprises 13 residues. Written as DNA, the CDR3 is TGTGCCAGCAGCCTGGAACTCGAAGATACGCAGTATTTT. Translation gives CASSLELEDTQYF.

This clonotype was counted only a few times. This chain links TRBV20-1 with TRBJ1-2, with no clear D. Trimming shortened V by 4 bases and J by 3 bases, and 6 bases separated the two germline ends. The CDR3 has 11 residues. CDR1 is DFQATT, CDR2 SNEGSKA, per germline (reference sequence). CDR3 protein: CSATVDYGYTF. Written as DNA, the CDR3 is TGCAGTGCTACAGTGGACTATGGCTACACCTTC.

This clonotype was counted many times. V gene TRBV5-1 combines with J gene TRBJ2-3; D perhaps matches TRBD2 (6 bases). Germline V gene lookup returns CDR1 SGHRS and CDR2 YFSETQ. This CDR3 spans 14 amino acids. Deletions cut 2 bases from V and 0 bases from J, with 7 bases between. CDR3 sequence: CASSFGGSTDTQYF. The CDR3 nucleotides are TGCGCCAGCAGCTTCGGGGGAAGCACAGATACGCAGTATTTT.

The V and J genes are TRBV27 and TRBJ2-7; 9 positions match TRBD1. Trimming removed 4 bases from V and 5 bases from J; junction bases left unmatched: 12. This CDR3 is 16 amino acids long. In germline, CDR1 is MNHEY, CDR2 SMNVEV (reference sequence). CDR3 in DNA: TGTGCCAGCAGTTCCCTACCGGGACAGGGCCCCAACGAGCAGTACTTC. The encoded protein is CASSSLPGQGPNEQYF.

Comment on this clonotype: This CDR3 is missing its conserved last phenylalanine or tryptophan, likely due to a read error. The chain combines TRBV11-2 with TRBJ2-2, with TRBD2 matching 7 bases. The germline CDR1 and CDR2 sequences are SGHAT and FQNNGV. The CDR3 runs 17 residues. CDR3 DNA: TGTGCCAGCAGCTTAGCCTACCGGACTAGGAACACCGCGGAGCTGTTTTTA. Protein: CASSLAYRTRNTAELFL.

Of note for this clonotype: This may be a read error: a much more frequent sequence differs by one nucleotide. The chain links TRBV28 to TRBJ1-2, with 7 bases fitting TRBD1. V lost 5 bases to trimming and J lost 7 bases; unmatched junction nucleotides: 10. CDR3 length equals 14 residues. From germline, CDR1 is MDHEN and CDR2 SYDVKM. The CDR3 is CASSRGYRGGGYTF. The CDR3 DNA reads TGTGCCAGCAGTCGGGGATACAGGGGAGGTGGCTACACCTTC.

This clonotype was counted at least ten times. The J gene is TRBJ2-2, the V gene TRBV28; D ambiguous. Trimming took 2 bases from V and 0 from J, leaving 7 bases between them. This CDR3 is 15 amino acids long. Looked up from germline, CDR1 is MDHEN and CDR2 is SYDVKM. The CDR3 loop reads CASSLLGPNTGELFF. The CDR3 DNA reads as TGTGCCAGCAGTTTACTGGGCCCGAACACCGGGGAGCTGTTTTTT.

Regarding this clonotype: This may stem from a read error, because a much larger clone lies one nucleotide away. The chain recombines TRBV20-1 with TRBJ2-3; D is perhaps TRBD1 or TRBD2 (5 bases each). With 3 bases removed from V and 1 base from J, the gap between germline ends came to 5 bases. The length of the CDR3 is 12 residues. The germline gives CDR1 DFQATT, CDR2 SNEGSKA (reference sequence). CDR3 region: CSARGGTDTQYF. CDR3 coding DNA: TGCAGTGCTAGGGGGGGCACAGATACGCAGTATTTT.

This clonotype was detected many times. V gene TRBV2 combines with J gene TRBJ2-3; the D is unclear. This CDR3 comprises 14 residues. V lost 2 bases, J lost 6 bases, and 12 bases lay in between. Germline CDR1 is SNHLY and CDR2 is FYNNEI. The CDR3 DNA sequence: TGTGCCAGCAGTGAACTTGAGGCTGGGGATACGCAGTATTTT. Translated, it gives CASSELEAGDTQYF.

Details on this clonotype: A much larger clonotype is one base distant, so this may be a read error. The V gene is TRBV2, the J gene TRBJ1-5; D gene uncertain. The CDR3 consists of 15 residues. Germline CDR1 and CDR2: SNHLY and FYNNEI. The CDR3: CASSEALGSSQPQHF. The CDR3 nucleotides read TGTGCCAGCAGTGAAGCGCTTGGCAGCAGTCAGCCCCAGCATTTT.

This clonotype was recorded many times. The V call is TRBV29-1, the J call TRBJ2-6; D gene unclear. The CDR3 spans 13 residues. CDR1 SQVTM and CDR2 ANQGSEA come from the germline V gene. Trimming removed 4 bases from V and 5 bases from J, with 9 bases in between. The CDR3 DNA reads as TGCAGCGTTGTGTGGAGCTGGGCCAACGTCCTGACTTTC. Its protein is CSVVWSWANVLTF.

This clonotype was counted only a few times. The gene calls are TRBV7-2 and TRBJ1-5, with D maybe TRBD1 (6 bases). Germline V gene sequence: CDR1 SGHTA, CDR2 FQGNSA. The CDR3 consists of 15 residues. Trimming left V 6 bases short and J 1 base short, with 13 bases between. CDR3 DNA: TGTGCCAGCAGTCTGGACAGTGGGAGCAATCAGCCCCAGCATTTT. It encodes CASSLDSGSNQPQHF.

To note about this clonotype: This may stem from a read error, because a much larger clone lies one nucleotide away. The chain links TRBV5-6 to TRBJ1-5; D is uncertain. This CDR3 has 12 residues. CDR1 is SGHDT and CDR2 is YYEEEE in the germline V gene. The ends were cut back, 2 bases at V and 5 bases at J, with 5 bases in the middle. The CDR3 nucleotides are TGTGCCAGCAGCTTAATAGATCAGCCCCAGCATTTT. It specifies CASSLIDQPQHF.